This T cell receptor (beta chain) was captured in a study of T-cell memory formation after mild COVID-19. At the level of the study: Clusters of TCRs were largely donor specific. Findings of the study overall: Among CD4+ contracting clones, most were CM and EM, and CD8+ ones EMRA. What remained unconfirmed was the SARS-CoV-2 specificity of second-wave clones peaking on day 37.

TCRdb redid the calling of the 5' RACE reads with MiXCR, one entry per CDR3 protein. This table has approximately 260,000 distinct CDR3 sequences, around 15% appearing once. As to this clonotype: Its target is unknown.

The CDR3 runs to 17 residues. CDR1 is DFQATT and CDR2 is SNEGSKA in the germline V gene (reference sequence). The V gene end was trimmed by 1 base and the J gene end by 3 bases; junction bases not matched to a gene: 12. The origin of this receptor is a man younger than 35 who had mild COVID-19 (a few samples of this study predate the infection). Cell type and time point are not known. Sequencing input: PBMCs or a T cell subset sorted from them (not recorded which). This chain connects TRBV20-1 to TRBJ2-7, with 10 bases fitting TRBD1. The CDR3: CSARGPIDRDRGYEQYV. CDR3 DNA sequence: TGCAGTGCTAGAGGTCCTATTGACCGGGACAGGGGCTACGAGCAGTACGTC.